These 8 T cell receptor beta chains were sequenced from one sample in a study of shared clonotypes between healthy human individuals. Data came from immunoSEQ multiplex PCR; TCRdb stores just in-frame clones and leaves some out. The sample records fewer than 1.4 million clones, 75% to 85% being singletons. Sequenced material: memory CD4+ T cells from PBMCs. Subset noted: CD45RA-negative fraction. These receptors were taken from a man younger than 30 in good health. Some clones in this sample may be carry-over from other donors' samples.

The J gene is TRBJ1-4, the V gene TRBV28; weak D call: TRBD1 (6 bases). Germline V gives CDR1 MDHEN, CDR2 SYDVKM. This CDR3 has 15 amino acids. Trimming left V 2 bases short and J 14 bases short, with 21 bases between. For the CDR3, the DNA is TGTGCCAGCAGTTTAGGAGACAGGAGTAGTCAAGGGCTGTTTTTT. Translation gives CASSLGDRSSQGLFF.

The chain employs TRBV5-6 and TRBJ2-7; 7 bases are a match to TRBD2. In germline, CDR1 is SGHDT, CDR2 YYEEEE. The CDR3 extends over 13 amino acids. Germline trimming cut 2 bases from V and 5 bases from J; bases unmatched to any gene: 4. The CDR3 nucleotides are TGTGCCAGCAGCTTTATGCTAGCGGACGAGCAGTACTTC. This codes for CASSFMLADEQYF.

This clone was counted many times. The chain is built from TRBV5-1 and TRBJ1-5; possible D gene TRBD1, 5 bases. CDR1 is SGHRS and CDR2 is YFSETQ in the germline V gene. Trimming removed 1 base from V and 4 bases from J, with 12 bases in between. The CDR3 covers 15 residues. The CDR3 is CASSLMPGQNQPQHF. CDR3 coding DNA: TGCGCCAGCAGCTTGATGCCGGGGCAAAATCAGCCCCAGCATTTT.

A few counts support this clone. This rearrangement joins TRBV25-1 to TRBJ1-2, with a weak D call TRBD1 (5 bases). Trimming took 3 bases from V and 4 from J, leaving 18 bases between them. Germline CDR1 reads MGHDK; CDR2 reads SYGVNS. There are 16 residues in the CDR3. Here the CDR3 reads CASSDMNMGLIYGYTF. CDR3 sequence (DNA): TGTGCCAGCAGTGATATGAATATGGGGCTAATCTATGGCTACACCTTC.

The chain combines TRBV27 with TRBJ2-7; no clear D. V was clipped by 5 bases and J by 7 bases, with 21 bases between them. This CDR3 has 15 amino acids. Germline values: CDR1 MNHEY, CDR2 SMNVEV (reference sequence). CDR3 in DNA: TGTGCCAGCAGTAGGAGCCCAGCCCTGAGCAGGGAGCAGTACTTC. Translated: CASSRSPALSREQYF.

Many counts were recorded for this clone. This chain connects TRBV6-5 to TRBJ1-4; no clear D gene. The germline CDR1 and CDR2 sequences are MNHEY and SVGAGI. Between the trimmed V and J ends, which lost 2 bases and 4 bases, there was a span of 8 bases. The CDR3 is 14 residues long. In nucleotides, the CDR3 is TGTGCCAGCAGTTACAACCGGGTTAATGAAAAACTGTTTTTT. It specifies CASSYNRVNEKLFF.

The CDR3: CASSTPGTDYEQYF. For the CDR3, the DNA is TGTGCCAGCAGTACCCCCGGGACAGACTACGAGCAGTACTTC. V and J are TRBV28 and TRBJ2-7; TRBD1 matches at 7 bases. CDR3 size: 14 residues. The V gene end was trimmed by 5 bases and the J gene end by 3 bases; junction bases not matched to a gene: 7. Germline CDR1 MDHEN, CDR2 SYDVKM. The variable domain in full, with the rest retrieved from reference TRBV28 and TRBJ2-7, is DVKVTQSSRYLVKRTGEKVFLECVQDMDHENMFWYRQDPGLGLRLIYFSYDVKMKEKGDIPEGYSVSREKKERFSLILESASTNQTSMYLCASSTPGTDYEQYFGPGTRLTVT.

This clone has a handful of counts. This chain links TRBV10-3 with TRBJ1-1; 10 nucleotides agree with TRBD1. Germline CDR1 reads ENHRY; CDR2 reads SYGVKD. The CDR3 has 12 amino acids. Germline trimming cut 10 bases from V and 4 bases from J; bases unmatched to any gene: 3. CDR3 coding DNA: TGTGCCAGTGGGGACAGGGGCACTGAAGCTTTCTTT. It translates to CASGDRGTEAFF.